Listed below are T cell receptor beta chains from one sample, sequenced in a study of glioma-infiltrating T cells. TCRdb re-called the multiplex PCR reads with MiXCR, one entry per CDR3 protein. This repertoire shows roughly 350,000 distinct CDR3 sequences, roughly two fifths found once; its top ten account for approximately 12%. Sequences were obtained from glioma tissue, nonneoplastic brain tissue, or PBMCs (not recorded which). All receptors derive from a human donor with low-grade glioma or glioblastoma, undergoing nonglioma brain surgery, or in good health (not recorded which). Both conserved end residues are part of each CDR3. The D gene is left open where the match is weak. Clone sizes are given selectively: once, few, many, or a class where the clone is expanded.

j_call: TRBJ1-5; clone_size: NA; d_call: NA; v_call: TRBV4-2; cdr3_nt: TGTGCCAGCAGCCAAGAGTCTTCCAGGTTTGGCAATCAGCCCCAGCATTTT; cdr3_aa: CASSQESSRFGNQPQHF
j_call: TRBJ1-5; clone_size: NA; d_call: NA; v_call: TRBV7-2; cdr3_nt: TGTGCCAGCAGCTTAGTGGGGGGGGCAAGTCAGCCCCAGCATTTT; cdr3_aa: CASSLVGGASQPQHF
j_call: TRBJ2-5; clone_size: NA; d_call: TRBD1; v_call: TRBV28; cdr3_nt: TGTGCCAGCAGTTCCCAGGACAGGGAAAAGACCCAGTACTTC; cdr3_aa: CASSSQDREKTQYF
j_call: TRBJ2-7; clone_size: NA; d_call: NA; v_call: TRBV28; cdr3_nt: TGTGCCAGCAGTTTTCTTGGGAGCGGGTCATACGAGCAGTACTTC; cdr3_aa: CASSFLGSGSYEQYF
j_call: TRBJ2-3; clone_size: NA; d_call: TRBD2; v_call: TRBV20-1; cdr3_nt: TGCAGTGCTCGCGCGGGAGGTAGGACAGATACGCAGTATTTT; cdr3_aa: CSARAGGRTDTQYF
j_call: TRBJ1-1; clone_size: many; d_call: NA; v_call: TRBV6-2/TRBV6-3; cdr3_nt: TGTGCCAGCAGTTACTCTCCAGGGAGGGGCACTGAAGCTTTCTTT; cdr3_aa: CASSYSPGRGTEAFF
j_call: TRBJ2-1; clone_size: many; d_call: NA; v_call: TRBV27; cdr3_nt: TGTGCCAGCAGTTTAATCCCTTCCAATGAGCAGTTCTTC; cdr3_aa: CASSLIPSNEQFF
j_call: TRBJ1-1; clone_size: NA; d_call: NA; v_call: TRBV14; cdr3_nt: TGTGCCAGCAGCCAAGATGTGAAAGGGACAAACACTGAAGCTTTCTTT; cdr3_aa: CASSQDVKGTNTEAFF
j_call: TRBJ2-2; clone_size: NA; d_call: NA; v_call: TRBV7-9; cdr3_nt: TGTGCCAGCAGCTTAGGTTTCAGGGCGGGCACCGGGGAGCTGTTTTTT; cdr3_aa: CASSLGFRAGTGELFF
j_call: TRBJ2-1; clone_size: NA; d_call: NA; v_call: TRBV6-1; cdr3_nt: TGTGCCAGCGGGGGTTTACAGAACTCCTACAATGAGCAGTTCTTC; cdr3_aa: CASGGLQNSYNEQFF
j_call: TRBJ2-7; clone_size: NA; d_call: TRBD2; v_call: TRBV27; cdr3_nt: TGTGCCAGCAGTTTAAGGGGGACTAGCGGGAGCTACGAGCAGTACTTC; cdr3_aa: CASSLRGTSGSYEQYF
j_call: TRBJ2-1; clone_size: few; d_call: NA; v_call: TRBV6-6; cdr3_nt: TGTGCCAGCAGTTACTATCGGGGTTGGGATGAGCAGTTCTTC; cdr3_aa: CASSYYRGWDEQFF
j_call: TRBJ2-1; clone_size: NA; d_call: NA; v_call: TRBV2; cdr3_nt: TGTGCCAGCGGAGGTCGGGAGCGAAATGAGCAGTTCTTC; cdr3_aa: CASGGRERNEQFF
j_call: TRBJ1-1; clone_size: few; d_call: TRBD1; v_call: TRBV20-1; cdr3_nt: TGCAGTGCTCCGAGGACAGGGGGCGTCCCTGAAGCTTTCTTT; cdr3_aa: CSAPRTGGVPEAFF
j_call: TRBJ2-3; clone_size: NA; d_call: NA; v_call: TRBV10-3; cdr3_nt: TGTGCCATCAGGAAGGGAGGACCACCAGATACGCAGTATTTT; cdr3_aa: CAIRKGGPPDTQYF
j_call: TRBJ1-2; clone_size: NA; d_call: NA; v_call: TRBV5-1; cdr3_nt: TGCGCCAGCAGCTTGGCCTTGGGGGACAATAACTATGGCTACACCTTC; cdr3_aa: CASSLALGDNNYGYTF
j_call: TRBJ2-1; clone_size: few; d_call: NA; v_call: TRBV28; cdr3_nt: TGTGCCAGCAGTTTCCTCAAGGCAGGGGAAAGCTCCTACAATGAGCAGTTCTTC; cdr3_aa: CASSFLKAGESSYNEQFF
j_call: TRBJ1-4; clone_size: many; d_call: NA; v_call: TRBV27; cdr3_nt: TGTGCCAGCAGTTCCCGGGTCGGGGCGCTGGCTAATGAAAAACTGTTTTTT; cdr3_aa: CASSSRVGALANEKLFF
j_call: TRBJ2-4; clone_size: NA; d_call: NA; v_call: TRBV7-9; cdr3_nt: TGTGCCAGCAGCCCCCCCGGACATCCTTCTTTTAACATTCAGTACTTC; cdr3_aa: CASSPPGHPSFNIQYF
j_call: TRBJ2-5; clone_size: NA; d_call: TRBD1; v_call: TRBV29-1; cdr3_nt: TGCAGCGGAGGACAGGGGGAAGAGACCCAGTACTTC; cdr3_aa: CSGGQGEETQYF
j_call: TRBJ1-4; clone_size: NA; d_call: NA; v_call: TRBV4-1; cdr3_nt: TGCGCCAGCAGCCTCGAAACCGGGACCCTTAATGAAAAACTGTTTTTT; cdr3_aa: CASSLETGTLNEKLFF
j_call: TRBJ2-7; clone_size: NA; d_call: NA; v_call: TRBV7-9; cdr3_nt: TGTGCCAGCAGCTCCACCGCCGTCGGTACCTGCGAGCAGTACTTC; cdr3_aa: CASSSTAVGTCEQYF
j_call: TRBJ2-7; clone_size: many; d_call: NA; v_call: TRBV15; cdr3_nt: TGTGCCACCAGCAGAGACCCGGGACTGCCTTACGAGCAGTACTTC; cdr3_aa: CATSRDPGLPYEQYF
j_call: TRBJ2-3; clone_size: NA; d_call: NA; v_call: TRBV19; cdr3_nt: TGTGCCAGCAGCCCGGGGCCGGTTGGGCCAGATACGCAGTATTTT; cdr3_aa: CASSPGPVGPDTQYF
j_call: TRBJ2-7; clone_size: few; d_call: NA; v_call: TRBV20-1; cdr3_nt: TGCAGTGCTAGGACAGGATTTAACTACGAGCAGTACTTC; cdr3_aa: CSARTGFNYEQYF
j_call: TRBJ1-2; clone_size: NA; d_call: NA; v_call: TRBV28; cdr3_nt: TGTGCCAGCAGTTTAAATCACCACGGCTATGGCTACACCTTC; cdr3_aa: CASSLNHHGYGYTF
j_call: TRBJ2-7; clone_size: few; d_call: NA; v_call: TRBV11-2; cdr3_nt: TGTGCCAGCAGCCCTCGACGATCGGCTACCATGCAGTACTTC; cdr3_aa: CASSPRRSATMQYF
j_call: TRBJ2-2; clone_size: few; d_call: NA; v_call: TRBV28; cdr3_nt: TGTGCCAGCAGTTTGACAGCCACCGGGGAGCTGTTTTTT; cdr3_aa: CASSLTATGELFF
j_call: TRBJ2-7; clone_size: NA; d_call: NA; v_call: TRBV28; cdr3_nt: TGTGCCAGCAGTCCTAGCGAGAAGGACTACGAGCAGTACTTC; cdr3_aa: CASSPSEKDYEQYF